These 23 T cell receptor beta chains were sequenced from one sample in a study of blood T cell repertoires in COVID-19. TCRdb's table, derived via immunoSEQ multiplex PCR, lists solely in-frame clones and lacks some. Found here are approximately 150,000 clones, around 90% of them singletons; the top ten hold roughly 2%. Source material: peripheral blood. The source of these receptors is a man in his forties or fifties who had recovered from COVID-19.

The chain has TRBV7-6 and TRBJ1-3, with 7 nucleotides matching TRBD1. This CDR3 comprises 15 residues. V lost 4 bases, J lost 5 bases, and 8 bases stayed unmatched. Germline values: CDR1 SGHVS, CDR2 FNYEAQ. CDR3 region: CASSSLTGSRNTIYF. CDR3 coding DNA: TGTGCCAGCAGCTCCCTGACAGGGTCTAGAAACACCATATATTTT.

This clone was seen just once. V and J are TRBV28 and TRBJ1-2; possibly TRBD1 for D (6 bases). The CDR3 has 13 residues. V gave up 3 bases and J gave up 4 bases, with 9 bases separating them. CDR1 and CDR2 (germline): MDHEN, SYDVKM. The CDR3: CASSLGHLYGYTF. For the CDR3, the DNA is TGTGCCAGCAGTTTGGGACACCTCTATGGCTACACCTTC.

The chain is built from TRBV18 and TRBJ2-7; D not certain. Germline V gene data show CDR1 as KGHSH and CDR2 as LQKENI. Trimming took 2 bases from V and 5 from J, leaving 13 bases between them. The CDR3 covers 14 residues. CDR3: CASSPSQEYNEQYF. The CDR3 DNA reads TGTGCCAGCTCACCATCGCAGGAATACAACGAGCAGTACTTC.

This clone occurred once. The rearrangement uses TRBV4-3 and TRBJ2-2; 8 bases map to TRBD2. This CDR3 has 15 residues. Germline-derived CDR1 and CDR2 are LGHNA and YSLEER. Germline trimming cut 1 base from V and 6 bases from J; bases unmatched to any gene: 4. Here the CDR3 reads CASSQVHGRAGELFF. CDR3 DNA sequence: TGCGCCAGCAGCCAAGTTCACGGGAGGGCCGGGGAGCTGTTTTTT.

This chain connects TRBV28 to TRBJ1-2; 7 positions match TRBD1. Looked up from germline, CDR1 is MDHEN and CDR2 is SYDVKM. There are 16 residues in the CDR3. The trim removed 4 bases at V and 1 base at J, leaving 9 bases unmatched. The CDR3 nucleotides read TGTGCCAGCAGTTCCCCCCAGGGGGAAGTTAACTATGGCTACACCTTC. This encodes CASSSPQGEVNYGYTF.

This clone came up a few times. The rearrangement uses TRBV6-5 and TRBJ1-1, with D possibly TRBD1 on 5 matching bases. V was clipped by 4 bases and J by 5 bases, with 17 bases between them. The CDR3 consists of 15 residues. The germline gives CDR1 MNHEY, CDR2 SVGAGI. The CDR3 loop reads CASSSGEGGRTEAFF. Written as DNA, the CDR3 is TGTGCCAGCAGTTCGGGGGAGGGAGGGAGAACTGAAGCTTTCTTT.

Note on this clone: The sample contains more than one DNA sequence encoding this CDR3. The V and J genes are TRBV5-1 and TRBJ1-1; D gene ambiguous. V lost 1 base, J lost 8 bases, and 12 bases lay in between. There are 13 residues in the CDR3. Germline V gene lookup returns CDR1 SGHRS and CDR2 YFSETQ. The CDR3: CASSLTLNGEAFF. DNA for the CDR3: TGCGCCAGCAGCTTGACCCTCAACGGGGAAGCTTTCTTT.

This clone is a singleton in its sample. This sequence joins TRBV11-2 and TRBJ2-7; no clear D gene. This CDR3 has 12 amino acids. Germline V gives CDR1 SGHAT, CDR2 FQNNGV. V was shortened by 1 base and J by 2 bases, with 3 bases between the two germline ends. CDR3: CASSLAAYEQYF. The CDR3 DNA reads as TGTGCCAGCAGCTTAGCGGCCTACGAGCAGTACTTC.

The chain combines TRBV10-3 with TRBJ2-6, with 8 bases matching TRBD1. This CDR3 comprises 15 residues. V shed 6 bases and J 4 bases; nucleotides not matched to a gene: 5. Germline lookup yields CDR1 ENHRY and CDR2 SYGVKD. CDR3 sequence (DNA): TGTGCCATCAGGACAGGGGCTGGAGGGGCCAACGTCCTGACTTTC. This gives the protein CAIRTGAGGANVLTF.

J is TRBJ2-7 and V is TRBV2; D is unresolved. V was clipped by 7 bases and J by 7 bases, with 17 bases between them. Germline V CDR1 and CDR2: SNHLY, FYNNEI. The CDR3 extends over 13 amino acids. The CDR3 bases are TGTGCCAGCACGGAGACCCATCCTGGGGAGCAGTACTTC. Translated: CASTETHPGEQYF. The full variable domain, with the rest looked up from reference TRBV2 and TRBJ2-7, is EPEVTQTPSHQVTQMGQEVILRCVPISNHLYFYWYRQILGQKVEFLVSFYNNEISEKSEIFDDQFSVERPDGSNFTLKIRSTKLEDSAMYFCASTETHPGEQYFGPGTRLTVT.

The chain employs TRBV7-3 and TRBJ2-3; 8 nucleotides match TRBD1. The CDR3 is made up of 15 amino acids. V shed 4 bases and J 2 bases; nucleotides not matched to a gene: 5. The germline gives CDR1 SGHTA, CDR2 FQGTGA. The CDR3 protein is CASSSQGANTDTQYF. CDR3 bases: TGTGCCAGCAGCTCCCAGGGGGCAAACACAGATACGCAGTATTTT.

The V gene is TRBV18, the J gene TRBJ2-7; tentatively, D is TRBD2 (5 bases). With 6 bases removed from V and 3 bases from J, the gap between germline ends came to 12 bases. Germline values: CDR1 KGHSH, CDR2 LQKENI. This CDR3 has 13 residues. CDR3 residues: CASSPGNYYEQYF. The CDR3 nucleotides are TGTGCCAGCTCCCCCGGGAACTACTACGAGCAGTACTTC. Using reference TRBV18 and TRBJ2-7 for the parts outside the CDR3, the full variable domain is NAGVMQNPRHLVRRRGQEARLRCSPMKGHSHVYWYRQLPEEGLKFMVYLQKENIIDESGMPKERFSAEFPKEGPSILRIQQVVRGDSAAYFCASSPGNYYEQYFGPGTRLTVT.

The CDR3: CASSEAEQTYEQYF. The DNA of the CDR3 is TGTGCCAGCAGTGAAGCGGAGCAAACTTACGAGCAGTACTTC. V and J are TRBV6-1 and TRBJ2-7; D not resolved. This CDR3 comprises 14 residues. V dropped 0 bases and J dropped 4 bases, with 10 bases sitting between them. Germline CDR1 is MNHNS and CDR2 is SASEGT.

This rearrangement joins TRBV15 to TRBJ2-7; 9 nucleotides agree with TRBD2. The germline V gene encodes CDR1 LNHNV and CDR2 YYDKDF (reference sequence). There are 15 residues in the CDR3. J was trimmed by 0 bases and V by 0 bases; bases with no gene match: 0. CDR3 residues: CATSRELAGSYEQYF. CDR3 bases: TGTGCCACCAGCAGAGAACTAGCGGGCTCCTACGAGCAGTACTTC.

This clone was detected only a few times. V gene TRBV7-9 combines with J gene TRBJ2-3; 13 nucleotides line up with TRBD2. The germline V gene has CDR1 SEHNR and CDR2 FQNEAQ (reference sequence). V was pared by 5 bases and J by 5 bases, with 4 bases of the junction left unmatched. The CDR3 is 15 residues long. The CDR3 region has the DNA TGTGCCAGCAGCAAAGGACTAGCGGGAGTAGATACGCAGTATTTT. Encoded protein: CASSKGLAGVDTQYF.

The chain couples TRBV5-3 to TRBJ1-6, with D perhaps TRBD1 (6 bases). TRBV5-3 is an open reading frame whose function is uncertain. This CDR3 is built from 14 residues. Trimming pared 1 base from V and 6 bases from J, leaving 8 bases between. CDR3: CARSLSRGNSPLHF. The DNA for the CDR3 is TGTGCCAGAAGCTTGAGCAGGGGTAATTCACCCCTCCACTTT.

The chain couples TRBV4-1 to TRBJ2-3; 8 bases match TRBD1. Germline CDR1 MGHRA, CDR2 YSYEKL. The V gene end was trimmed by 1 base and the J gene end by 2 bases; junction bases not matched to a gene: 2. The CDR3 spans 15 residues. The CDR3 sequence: CASSQAQGVTDTQYF. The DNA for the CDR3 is TGCGCCAGCAGCCAAGCACAGGGGGTCACAGATACGCAGTATTTT.

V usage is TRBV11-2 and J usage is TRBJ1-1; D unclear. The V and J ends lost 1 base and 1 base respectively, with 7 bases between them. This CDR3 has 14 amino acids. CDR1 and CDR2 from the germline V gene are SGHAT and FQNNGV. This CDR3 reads CASSLVFGNTEAFF. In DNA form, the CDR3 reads TGTGCCAGCAGCTTAGTCTTCGGGAACACTGAAGCTTTCTTT.

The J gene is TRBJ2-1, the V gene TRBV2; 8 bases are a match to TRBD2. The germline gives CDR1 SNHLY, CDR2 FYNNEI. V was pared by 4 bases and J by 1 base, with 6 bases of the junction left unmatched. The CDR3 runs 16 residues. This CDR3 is CASSGPGLESYNEQFF. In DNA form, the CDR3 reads TGTGCCAGCAGTGGCCCGGGACTAGAGTCCTACAATGAGCAGTTCTTC.

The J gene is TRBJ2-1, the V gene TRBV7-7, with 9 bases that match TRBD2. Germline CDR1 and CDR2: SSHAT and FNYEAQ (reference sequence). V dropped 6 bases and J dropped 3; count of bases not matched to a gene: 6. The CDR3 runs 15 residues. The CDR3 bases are TGTGCCAGCAGTTCCGGGACTAGCAGCTACAATGAGCAGTTCTTC. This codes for CASSSGTSSYNEQFF.

CDR3 sequence: CASSLVARVPNSPLHF. CDR3 bases: TGTGCCAGCAGCTTAGTGGCGAGGGTACCCAATTCACCCCTCCACTTT. J is TRBJ1-6 and V is TRBV13; D is undetermined. Germline V gives CDR1 PRHDT, CDR2 FYEKMQ (reference sequence). The CDR3 totals 16 residues. Trimming removed 1 base from V and 7 bases from J, with 14 bases in between.

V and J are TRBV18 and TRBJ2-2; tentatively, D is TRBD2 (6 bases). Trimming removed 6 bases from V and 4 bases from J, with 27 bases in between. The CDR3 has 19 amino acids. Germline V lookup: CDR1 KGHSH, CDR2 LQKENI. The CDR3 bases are TGTGCCAGCTCCTCTATTGTGCCCCCTCGACTAGAAGGCACCGGGGAGCTGTTTTTT. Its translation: CASSSIVPPRLEGTGELFF.

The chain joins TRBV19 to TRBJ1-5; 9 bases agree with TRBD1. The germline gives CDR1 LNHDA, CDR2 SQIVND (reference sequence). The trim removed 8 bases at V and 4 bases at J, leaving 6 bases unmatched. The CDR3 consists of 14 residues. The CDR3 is CASDGGTGNQPQHF. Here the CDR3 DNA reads TGTGCCAGTGACGGCGGGACAGGGAATCAGCCCCAGCATTTT.